A single sample is the source of the 19 T cell receptor beta chains below, sequenced in a study of cytomegalovirus exposure and HLA in healthy donors listed by TCRdb under 2017. The library was generated by the immunoSEQ multiplex PCR assay. Not all clones reach the TCRdb copy of this immuneACCESS table, which keeps in-frame sequences only. Checked studies attribute under half of the gap to unresolved V genes and leave the rest unexplained. The sample includes hundreds of thousands of clones, with about nine tenths observed a single time. The ten most abundant clones make up approximately 0.8% of the sample. What was sequenced was PBMCs. These receptors were taken from a woman aged 18-35 years in good health and CMV-seronegative.

The rearrangement links TRBV5-5 to TRBJ2-7; possible D gene TRBD1, 5 bases. The CDR3 covers 14 residues. Trimming cost V 3 bases and J 1 base, with 11 bases left between them. CDR1 is SGHKS and CDR2 is YYEKEE in the germline V gene (reference sequence). CDR3 protein: CASSSFAGSYEQYF. CDR3 DNA sequence: TGTGCCAGCAGCTCGTTCGCAGGGTCCTACGAGCAGTACTTC.

This clone was detected only once. The chain recombines TRBV5-4 with TRBJ1-1; 8 nucleotides align to TRBD1. Germline lookup yields CDR1 SGHNT and CDR2 YYREEE (reference sequence). The junction had 11 bases not matched to a gene; V was cut back by 4 bases and J by 6 bases. This CDR3 has 15 residues. The CDR3 here is CASSQDRVFVAEAFF. CDR3 nucleotides: TGTGCCAGCAGCCAGGACAGGGTCTTTGTCGCTGAAGCTTTCTTT. Complete variable domain (other parts from reference TRBV5-4 and TRBJ1-1): ETGVTQSPTHLIKTRGQQVTLRCSSQSGHNTVSWYQQALGQGPQFIFQYYREEENGRGNFPPRFSGLQFPNYSSELNVNALELDDSALYLCASSQDRVFVAEAFFGQGTRLTVV.

V and J are TRBV5-1 and TRBJ2-7; 11 nucleotides match TRBD1. The CDR3 spans 14 residues. From germline, CDR1 is SGHRS and CDR2 YFSETQ. The J segment lost 6 bases and the V segment lost 4 bases, leaving 6 bases of the junction unmatched. The chain's CDR3 is CASSGDRGSAEQYF. The CDR3 DNA is TGCGCCAGCAGCGGGGACAGGGGGTCCGCCGAGCAGTACTTC.

This chain uses TRBV30 with TRBJ2-2; D may be TRBD1 (7 bases). Germline V gene sequence: CDR1 GTSNPN, CDR2 SVGIG (reference sequence). The CDR3 is 15 residues long. Trimming shortened V by 5 bases and J by 5 bases, and 18 bases separated the two germline ends. The CDR3 sequence is CAWAEGAIGTGELFF. The CDR3 DNA follows: TGTGCCTGGGCGGAGGGGGCGATTGGTACCGGGGAGCTGTTTTTT. Full variable domain (remainder filled in from reference TRBV30 and TRBJ2-2): SQTIHQWPATLVQPVGSPLSLECTVEGTSNPNLYWYRQAAGRGLQLLFYSVGIGQISSEVPQNLSASRPQDRQFILSSKKLLLSDSGFYLCAWAEGAIGTGELFFGEGSRLTVL.

The V call is TRBV28, the J call TRBJ1-6; D is unresolved. Trimming pared 0 bases from V and 10 bases from J, leaving 10 bases between. The CDR3 runs to 14 residues. Germline CDR1 MDHEN, CDR2 SYDVKM. The CDR3 DNA reads TGTGCCAGCAGTTTATGGAGGGAGGTCTCACCCCTCCACTTT. Translating it yields CASSLWREVSPLHF.

The chain has TRBV5-4 and TRBJ2-1; 7 positions match TRBD2. Trimming cost V 4 bases and J 6 bases; bases outside gene matches: 25. Germline assignment: CDR1 SGHNT and CDR2 YYREEE (reference sequence). The CDR3 sequence is 20 residues long. Here the CDR3 DNA reads TGTGCCAGCAGCGGCCCAATGAAAGAACGGGACTACCTGCCTGGCAATGAGCAGTTCTTC. Its protein is CASSGPMKERDYLPGNEQFF.

The rearrangement links TRBV30 to TRBJ2-1, with 10 bases matching TRBD2. J was trimmed by 7 bases and V by 5 bases; bases with no gene match: 11. Germline V gene lookup returns CDR1 GTSNPN and CDR2 SVGIG (reference sequence). The CDR3 covers 15 residues. The CDR3 DNA reads as TGTGCCTGGGAGAGAGCGGGAGGGGGACGGAATGAGCAGTTCTTC. This gives the protein CAWERAGGGRNEQFF.

The rearrangement joins TRBV5-1 to TRBJ1-5; possible D gene TRBD1, 6 bases. The CDR3 spans 13 residues. Deletions cut 0 bases from V and 8 bases from J, with 9 bases between. The V gene's germline CDR1 is SGHRS and CDR2 YFSETQ. The CDR3 coding sequence is TGCGCCAGCAGCTTGGAAGGGGGAAAGCCCCAGCATTTT. This gives the protein CASSLEGGKPQHF.

The CDR3 reads CASRTGAATGELFF. The CDR3 nucleotides read TGTGCCAGCAGGACAGGGGCGGCCACCGGGGAGCTGTTTTTT. The rearrangement joins TRBV28 to TRBJ2-2, with 8 bases that match TRBD1. The germline V gene encodes CDR1 MDHEN and CDR2 SYDVKM. This CDR3 spans 14 amino acids. V shed 6 bases and J 4 bases; nucleotides not matched to a gene: 4.

The V gene is TRBV25-1, the J gene TRBJ2-7; 10 bases are a match to TRBD2. CDR1 and CDR2 from the germline V gene are MGHDK and SYGVNS. V shed 6 bases, J shed 0 bases, and the junction held 11 bases outside the gene matches. This CDR3 is built from 17 residues. In DNA form, the CDR3 reads TGTGCCAGCAGCGACCCCGAACTAGCGGGGAGCTCCTACGAGCAGTACTTC. Protein product: CASSDPELAGSSYEQYF.

The rearrangement uses TRBV9 and TRBJ2-6, with D possibly TRBD2 on 6 matching bases. CDR3 size: 17 residues. The ends were cut back, 0 bases at V and 0 bases at J, with 10 bases in the middle. CDR1 and CDR2 from the germline V gene are SGDLS and YYNGEE. CDR3 region: CASSVALGGSGANVLTF. CDR3 nucleotides: TGTGCCAGCAGCGTAGCTTTGGGGGGCTCTGGGGCCAACGTCCTGACTTTC.

J is TRBJ2-7 and V is TRBV7-3; D gene ambiguous. The germline V and J ends were trimmed by 2 bases and 3 bases, with 8 bases remaining between them. The CDR3 spans 13 residues. CDR1 SGHTA and CDR2 FQGTGA come from the germline V gene. CDR3 amino acids: CASSLVPGYEQYF. The CDR3 region has the DNA TGTGCCAGCAGCTTAGTCCCCGGCTACGAGCAGTACTTC.

The CDR3 loop is CASSAIRTPTYEQYF. DNA for the CDR3: TGTGCCAGCAGCGCGATCAGGACACCGACCTACGAGCAGTACTTC. The chain joins TRBV9 to TRBJ2-7; TRBD1 might be the D (5 bases). The CDR3 is 15 residues long. Trimming took 3 bases from V and 2 from J, leaving 15 bases between them. Germline-derived CDR1 and CDR2 are SGDLS and YYNGEE. The full variable domain, its missing parts supplied by reference TRBV9 and TRBJ2-7, is DSGVTQTPKHLITATGQRVTLRCSPRSGDLSVYWYQQSLDQGLQFLIQYYNGEERAKGNILERFSAQQFPDLHSELNLSSLELGDSALYFCASSAIRTPTYEQYFGPGTRLTVT.

This sequence joins TRBV5-4 and TRBJ2-7, with 10 bases matching TRBD2. The germline gives CDR1 SGHNT, CDR2 YYREEE (reference sequence). The CDR3 extends over 15 amino acids. The trim removed 3 bases at V and 0 bases at J, leaving 3 bases unmatched. Here the CDR3 DNA reads TGTGCCAGCAGCTCCGGACTAGCGGACTCCTACGAGCAGTACTTC. The encoded protein is CASSSGLADSYEQYF.

The chain employs TRBV4-1 and TRBJ2-7; D remains unclear. Germline lookup yields CDR1 MGHRA and CDR2 YSYEKL. This CDR3 contains 14 residues. Trimming took 2 bases from V and 4 from J, leaving 12 bases between them. The CDR3 spells CASSQPSSSYEQYF. CDR3 coding DNA: TGCGCCAGCAGCCAACCCTCCTCGTCTTACGAGCAGTACTTC.

V gene TRBV28 combines with J gene TRBJ2-7, with D perhaps matching TRBD2 (7 bases). This CDR3 is built from 14 residues. V lost 3 bases, J lost 3 bases, and 12 bases lay in between. Germline assignment: CDR1 MDHEN and CDR2 SYDVKM. The chain's CDR3 is CASSFRGGLYEQYF. As DNA, the CDR3 is TGTGCCAGCAGTTTTAGGGGGGGGCTCTACGAGCAGTACTTC.

The gene calls are TRBV27 and TRBJ2-7, with 7 bases identical to TRBD1. This CDR3 has 16 amino acids. Per the germline V gene, CDR1 is MNHEY and CDR2 is SMNVEV (reference sequence). The V and J ends lost 4 bases and 4 bases, in that order; junction bases with no gene match: 13. The CDR3 loop is CASSSLTGMGVYEQYF. CDR3 coding DNA: TGTGCCAGCAGTTCCTTGACAGGGATGGGTGTATACGAGCAGTACTTC.

This clone was observed a few times. V and J are TRBV6-1 and TRBJ1-6; 7 nucleotides line up with TRBD1. Germline lookup yields CDR1 MNHNS and CDR2 SASEGT. This CDR3 has 15 residues. The J segment lost 9 bases and the V segment lost 5 bases, leaving 10 bases of the junction unmatched. The CDR3 region is CASSSWTGEGSPLHF. The CDR3 DNA reads as TGTGCCAGCAGTTCTTGGACAGGAGAGGGTTCACCCCTCCACTTT.

The count of this clone is one. The rearrangement uses TRBV27 and TRBJ2-7; 10 bases match TRBD1. There are 14 residues in the CDR3. The J segment lost 6 bases and the V segment lost 5 bases, leaving 7 bases of the junction unmatched. CDR1 MNHEY and CDR2 SMNVEV come from the germline V gene (reference sequence). CDR3 bases: TGTGCCAGCAGTCCCGCCGGACAGGGGGGCGAGCAGTACTTC. Its translation is CASSPAGQGGEQYF.